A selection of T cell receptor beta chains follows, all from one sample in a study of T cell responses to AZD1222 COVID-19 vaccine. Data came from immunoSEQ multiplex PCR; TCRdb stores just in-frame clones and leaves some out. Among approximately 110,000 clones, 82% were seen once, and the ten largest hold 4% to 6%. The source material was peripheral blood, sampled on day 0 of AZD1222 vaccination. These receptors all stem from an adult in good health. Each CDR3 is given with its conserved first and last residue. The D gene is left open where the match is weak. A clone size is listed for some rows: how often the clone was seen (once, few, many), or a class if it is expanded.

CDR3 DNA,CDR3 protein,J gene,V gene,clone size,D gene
TGTGCCAGCAGCTACACGAAAAACCCCGGGGGACGCACAGATACGCAGTATTTT,CASSYTKNPGGRTDTQYF,TRBJ2-3,TRBV11-2,-,-
TGTGCCAGCAGCTTAATGGGGACGGGGACTGAAGCTTTCTTT,CASSLMGTGTEAFF,TRBJ1-1,TRBV7-2,-,-
TGTGCCAGCAGTTACGGAGACTCTGGGGCCAACGTCCTGACTTTC,CASSYGDSGANVLTF,TRBJ2-6,TRBV6-2/TRBV6-3,-,-
TGTGCCAGCAGTTCCTACACCGGGGAGCTGTTTTTT,CASSSYTGELFF,TRBJ2-2,TRBV6-5,few,-
TGCGCCAGCAGCACGGGGAAATCGAACACTGAAGCTTTCTTT,CASSTGKSNTEAFF,TRBJ1-1,TRBV5-1,-,-
TGTGCCAGCAGCGCCCTGGGGAGCGGGGGGACCGGGGAGCTGTTTTTT,CASSALGSGGTGELFF,TRBJ2-2,TRBV9,-,TRBD2
TGCGCCAGCAGCCAAGATGGGGGACAGTACACTGAAGCTTTCTTT,CASSQDGGQYTEAFF,TRBJ1-1,TRBV4-3,-,TRBD1
TGTGCCAGCAGCTTAGGACGGGACAGGTTGGTCACTGAAGCTTTCTTT,CASSLGRDRLVTEAFF,TRBJ1-1,TRBV7-2,-,TRBD1
TGTGCCAGCAGCCGCCCAGGGGGGCAAGAGACCCAGTACTTC,CASSRPGGQETQYF,TRBJ2-5,TRBV4-2,-,-
TGTGCCAACAGTTTGAGGGGGTCGTCTGAAGCTTTCTTT,CANSLRGSSEAFF,TRBJ1-1,TRBV12-3/TRBV12-4,-,-
TGCGCCAGCAGCCAAGATTCGGTCCCAGGGGTGATGGGCTCCTACGAGCAGTACTTC,CASSQDSVPGVMGSYEQYF,TRBJ2-7,TRBV4-3,-,-
TGCGCCAGCAGGGACAGGGGGCGTATCTCCAGCTATGGCTACACCTTC,CASRDRGRISSYGYTF,TRBJ1-2,TRBV10-2,-,TRBD1
TGTGCCAGCACCCCGGCGGGTGAAGGCACCGGGGAGCTGTTTTTT,CASTPAGEGTGELFF,TRBJ2-2,TRBV7-3,-,-
TGTGCCAGCAGTTGGGACAGAGAAACCTACGAGCAGTACTTC,CASSWDRETYEQYF,TRBJ2-7,TRBV2,-,TRBD1
TGTGCCACCCGGAGAGAGGCGGAGACCCAGTACTTC,CATRREAETQYF,TRBJ2-5,TRBV2,-,-
TGCAGTGTCATGGAGAGAACAGCTTTCTTT,CSVMERTAFF,TRBJ1-1,TRBV20-1,-,-
TGTGCCAGCAGCTTTGGGGATAACAAGCCCCAGCATTTT,CASSFGDNKPQHF,TRBJ1-5,TRBV7-9,-,-
TGTGCCAGCAGCGACAGAATGGGCCTTAAAGGGGGCTACACCTTC,CASSDRMGLKGGYTF,TRBJ1-2,TRBV7-9,-,-
TGCGCCAGCAGCCAAGATAGAGAGTATAATTCACCCCTCCACTTT,CASSQDREYNSPLHF,TRBJ1-6,TRBV4-3,once,-
TGCGCCAGCAGCTTGGCCGGGACAGGGGTGGGGGAGCAGTACTTC,CASSLAGTGVGEQYF,TRBJ2-7,TRBV5-1,-,TRBD1
TGCAGCGTTGAGAGGAGCAGGGCAGATACGCAGTATTTT,CSVERSRADTQYF,TRBJ2-3,TRBV29-1,-,-
TGTGCCAGCAGCTTAGCCGGGCCGGCTAACTATGGCTACACCTTC,CASSLAGPANYGYTF,TRBJ1-2,TRBV7-2,-,-
TGTGCCAGCAGTGATTGGGTAACGGGGGGGCGCGTCTACGAGCAGTACTTC,CASSDWVTGGRVYEQYF,TRBJ2-7,TRBV25-1,-,TRBD2
TGTGCCATCAGGGGATTGGACACTGAAGCTTTCTTT,CAIRGLDTEAFF,TRBJ1-1,TRBV10-3,few,-
TGTGCCAGCGGGCGGTTCAGGGGCTACACCGGGGAGCTGTTTTTT,CASGRFRGYTGELFF,TRBJ2-2,TRBV4-2,-,-
TGTGCCAGCACCCACTCTTACAATGAGCAGTTCTTC,CASTHSYNEQFF,TRBJ2-1,TRBV6-5,-,-
TGTGCCAGCAGCCCGTCTAGCGGGGGGGCGGAAAACATTCAGTACTTC,CASSPSSGGAENIQYF,TRBJ2-4,TRBV5-4,-,TRBD2
TGTGCCAGCAGTTTACGGAGGGATAATGGCTACACCTTC,CASSLRRDNGYTF,TRBJ1-2,TRBV12-3/TRBV12-4,-,-
TGCGCCAGCAGCCAGGCGCGGGGGTACGAGCAGTACTTC,CASSQARGYEQYF,TRBJ2-7,TRBV4-3,-,TRBD2
TGTGCCAGCAGTGGGACTAGCGGGGGGTCCCACGGGGCCCAGTACTTC,CASSGTSGGSHGAQYF,TRBJ2-5,TRBV25-1,-,TRBD2
TGCGCCAGCAGCCAACCCTTGGGACCCTCAGGGAACTATGGCTACACCTTC,CASSQPLGPSGNYGYTF,TRBJ1-2,TRBV4-3,few,-
TGTGCCAGCAGCGTATCGGGCGGAGCGACTGGCTACACCTTC,CASSVSGGATGYTF,TRBJ1-2,TRBV9,-,-
TGTGCCAGCAGCCCCGGTTCGGTTGTCAATCAGCCCCAGCATTTT,CASSPGSVVNQPQHF,TRBJ1-5,TRBV5-8,-,-
TGTGCCAGCAGCGGACAGATCTCTAACTATGGCTACACCTTC,CASSGQISNYGYTF,TRBJ1-2,TRBV9,-,-
TGTGCCAGCAGCTTGGGACAGGGGGCTCTCTATGGCTACACCTTC,CASSLGQGALYGYTF,TRBJ1-2,TRBV7-3,-,TRBD1
TGTGCCAGCAGCTTTACCAGGGGTTCAGATACGCAGTATTTT,CASSFTRGSDTQYF,TRBJ2-3,TRBV11-2,-,-
TGTGCCAGCAGCCCAACCGCGCAGGGGGCTTTGGATGGCTACACCTTC,CASSPTAQGALDGYTF,TRBJ1-2,TRBV7-6,once,TRBD1
TGTGCCAGCCGGGGGGGGACAGGACGCACAGATACGCAGTATTTT,CASRGGTGRTDTQYF,TRBJ2-3,TRBV28,-,-
TGTGCCAGTACTCCGGACAGGGGCAGATACAATGAGCAGTTCTTC,CASTPDRGRYNEQFF,TRBJ2-1,TRBV19,-,TRBD1
TGTGCCAGCTCACCCCTCGAGGTGGGTAGGGGGAACAATCAGCCCCAGCATTTT,CASSPLEVGRGNNQPQHF,TRBJ1-5,TRBV18,-,-
TGTGCCAGCAGCTTAAGGGAACGGAACACCATATATTTT,CASSLRERNTIYF,TRBJ1-3,TRBV7-9,-,-
TGTGCCACCAGCAGAGCCCGGGATACGCAGTATTTT,CATSRARDTQYF,TRBJ2-3,TRBV15,-,-
TGTGCCAGCAGCTTAGCGGGGGGGAGCGGCTACACCTTC,CASSLAGGSGYTF,TRBJ1-2,TRBV7-9,-,-
TGTGCCAGTAGTGAAAGCAGGACGTGGACCAACGGAAAACTGTTTTTT,CASSESRTWTNGKLFF,TRBJ1-4,TRBV19,-,-
TGTGCCAGCAGCGGGAACAGGGTGGTGCATGGCTACACCTTC,CASSGNRVVHGYTF,TRBJ1-2,TRBV9,once,-
TGTGCCAGCAGCCAAGATGGCGCAGGGGGGATGGAGACCCAGTACTTC,CASSQDGAGGMETQYF,TRBJ2-5,TRBV4-2,medium-sized,-